What follows are 25 T cell receptor beta chains derived from one specimen sequenced in a study of cytomegalovirus exposure and HLA in healthy donors. The PCR employed 60 Vbeta primers together with 13 Jbeta primers. The method was immunoSEQ multiplex PCR; TCRdb's version includes in-frame clones alone and lacks a portion of them. Altogether more than 150,000 clones are present, more than 65% being singletons, with the ten largest covering over 1.5%. What was sequenced was PBMCs. These receptor sequences come from a girl aged 5 to 17 in good health and CMV-seropositive.

This clone was seen once. The chain combines TRBV6-5 with TRBJ2-7, with D possibly TRBD1 on 6 matching bases. The CDR3 covers 15 residues. Germline V gene lookup returns CDR1 MNHEY and CDR2 SVGAGI. V lost 0 bases, J lost 2 bases, and 11 bases lay in between. Written as DNA, the CDR3 is TGTGCCAGCAGTTACTCGTTCAGGGGTGCCTACGAGCAGTACTTC. Amino acid sequence: CASSYSFRGAYEQYF.

The chain carries TRBV10-3 and TRBJ2-7; D uncertain. Germline V lookup: CDR1 ENHRY, CDR2 SYGVKD. The ends were cut back, 10 bases at V and 3 bases at J, with 13 bases in the middle. The CDR3 has 12 amino acids. This CDR3 reads CATSTDRYEQYF. DNA of the CDR3: TGTGCCACATCAACAGACCGCTACGAGCAGTACTTC.

The chain recombines TRBV5-6 with TRBJ1-1; TRBD1 aligns across 7 bases. Germline assignment: CDR1 SGHDT and CDR2 YYEEEE. V was pared by 2 bases and J by 6 bases, with 7 bases of the junction left unmatched. This CDR3 contains 14 residues. The DNA of the CDR3 is TGTGCCAGCAGCTTTAGAGGGGGCGGGGCTGAAGCTTTCTTT. It encodes CASSFRGGGAEAFF.

This chain links TRBV5-1 with TRBJ2-3; possibly TRBD2 for D (6 bases). Trimming left V 4 bases short and J 0 bases short, with 15 bases between. The CDR3 runs 16 residues. CDR1 is SGHRS, CDR2 YFSETQ, per germline. CDR3 sequence (DNA): TGCGCCAGCAGCCCGGACTACTATGCTAGCACAGATACGCAGTATTTT. This gives the protein CASSPDYYASTDTQYF.

The chain links TRBV9 to TRBJ2-3; the D gene is possibly TRBD2 (6 bases). CDR1 is SGDLS and CDR2 is YYNGEE in the germline V gene. There are 17 residues in the CDR3. Deletions cut 0 bases from V and 2 bases from J, with 16 bases between. The CDR3 protein is CASSVGLLGGSTDTQYF. The CDR3 DNA reads as TGTGCCAGCAGCGTAGGTCTGTTGGGAGGTTCCACAGATACGCAGTATTTT.

The chain employs TRBV18 and TRBJ2-7; 7 bases are shared with TRBD1. Trimming cost V 3 bases and J 7 bases; bases outside gene matches: 12. CDR3 length: 15 residues. Looked up from germline, CDR1 is KGHSH and CDR2 is LQKENI. The CDR3 region has the DNA TGTGCCAGCTCACCGAGGGGGCGCCTCAGAGGGGAGCAGTACTTC. Translating gives CASSPRGRLRGEQYF.

The chain uses TRBV29-1 and TRBJ2-1; D is unresolved. Germline V gene lookup returns CDR1 SQVTM and CDR2 ANQGSEA. Between the trimmed V and J ends, which lost 4 bases and 9 bases, there was a span of 10 bases. The CDR3 is 11 amino acids. This CDR3 is CSVAPSIEQFF. DNA for the CDR3: TGCAGCGTTGCACCGTCTATTGAGCAGTTCTTC.

The genes are TRBV4-3 and TRBJ2-3; 8 nucleotides align to TRBD1. Germline V gene data show CDR1 as LGHNA and CDR2 as YSLEER. With V trimmed by 4 bases and J by 4 bases, 10 bases remained unmatched. The CDR3 runs to 16 residues. The CDR3 spells CASSPDRANRADTQYF. The DNA for the CDR3 is TGCGCCAGCAGCCCGGACAGGGCCAATAGGGCAGATACGCAGTATTTT.

The chain combines TRBV30 with TRBJ1-2, with 9 bases lining up with TRBD1. Germline V gene sequence: CDR1 GTSNPN, CDR2 SVGIG (reference sequence). This CDR3 contains 17 residues. The J segment lost 0 bases and the V segment lost 3 bases, leaving 11 bases of the junction unmatched. CDR3 sequence reads: CAWRTETGGLANYGYTF. CDR3 DNA: TGTGCCTGGAGGACAGAGACAGGGGGTTTAGCTAACTATGGCTACACCTTC.

This clone was detected a few times. The chain carries TRBV5-6 and TRBJ2-7; 13 nucleotides align to TRBD2. This CDR3 is built from 17 residues. In germline, CDR1 is SGHDT, CDR2 YYEEEE. With 2 bases clipped from V and 0 bases from J, the junction kept 5 bases outside the gene matches. CDR3 sequence (DNA): TGTGCCAGCAGCTTAAGACTAGCGGGGGGATTCTCCTACGAGCAGTACTTC. Translated, it gives CASSLRLAGGFSYEQYF.

This rearrangement joins TRBV4-1 to TRBJ2-4, with TRBD2 matching 8 bases. This CDR3 region has 15 residues. From germline, CDR1 is MGHRA and CDR2 YSYEKL. V gave up 1 base and J gave up 5 bases; unmatched junction bases: 4. The CDR3 region has the DNA TGCGCCAGCAGCCAAGCCCGGACTAGCCAAAACATTCAGTACTTC. Translation gives CASSQARTSQNIQYF.

This clone was detected a few times. J is TRBJ2-6 and V is TRBV10-3; D may be TRBD2 (6 bases). This CDR3 has 16 residues. CDR1 and CDR2 (germline): ENHRY, SYGVKD. Trimming left V 4 bases short and J 2 bases short, with 12 bases between. The DNA of the CDR3 is TGTGCCATCAGTGCGGGGGACCCCCCTGGGGCCAACGTCCTGACTTTC. Translating it yields CAISAGDPPGANVLTF.

The chain carries TRBV27 and TRBJ2-3, with TRBD1 matching over 10 bases. The CDR3 length is 14 residues. The germline V gene encodes CDR1 MNHEY and CDR2 SMNVEV (reference sequence). With 6 bases clipped from V and 9 bases from J, the junction kept 9 bases outside the gene matches. CDR3 sequence (DNA): TGTGCCAGCAGGGGGTGGACAGGGGGAGAGACGCAGTATTTT. It yields the protein CASRGWTGGETQYF.

In regard to this clone: Other DNA sequences in the sample encode the same CDR3. The V call is TRBV5-1, the J call TRBJ2-1; 7 positions agree with TRBD2. CDR3 length: 14 residues. From germline, CDR1 is SGHRS and CDR2 YFSETQ. V gave up 4 bases and J gave up 2 bases; unmatched junction bases: 3. CDR3 bases: TGCGCCAGCAGCGGGAGCGGGGCCTACAATGAGCAGTTCTTC. It codes for CASSGSGAYNEQFF.

The rearrangement uses TRBV29-1 and TRBJ1-2; D is unresolved. V was trimmed by 2 bases and J by 5 bases, leaving 15 bases between them. The CDR3 extends over 14 amino acids. Germline CDR1 and CDR2: SQVTM and ANQGSEA. CDR3 DNA sequence: TGCAGCGTTGAACATCCGATTCGCGGGTATGGCTACACCTTC. As protein: CSVEHPIRGYGYTF.

The genes are TRBV4-3 and TRBJ1-4, with D possibly TRBD1 on 5 matching bases. Trimming left V 3 bases short and J 8 bases short, with 22 bases between. CDR1 LGHNA and CDR2 YSLEER come from the germline V gene. The CDR3 spans 17 residues. CDR3 amino acids: CASSQDTLPGGYEKLFF. In DNA, the CDR3 is TGCGCCAGCAGCCAGGACACACTCCCGGGAGGGTACGAAAAACTGTTTTTT.

The V call is TRBV9, the J call TRBJ2-1; 8 bases fit TRBD2. This CDR3 is built from 15 residues. With 4 bases clipped from V and 4 bases from J, the junction kept 7 bases outside the gene matches. The germline V gene has CDR1 SGDLS and CDR2 YYNGEE. CDR3 residues: CASSKPLAGYNEQFF. CDR3 nucleotides: TGTGCCAGCAGCAAACCCTTAGCGGGGTACAATGAGCAGTTCTTC.

This clone was found a few times. The chain has TRBV15 and TRBJ2-1, with D possibly being TRBD2 (6 bases). The CDR3 totals 14 residues. Trimming pared 6 bases from V and 8 bases from J, leaving 17 bases between. The germline V gene has CDR1 LNHNV and CDR2 YYDKDF (reference sequence). CDR3 bases: TGTGCCACCAGGAACTCCCTAGCGATCGATGAGCAGTTCTTC. Translation gives CATRNSLAIDEQFF.

The rearrangement uses TRBV7-2 and TRBJ2-4, with TRBD2 matching over 7 bases. The CDR3 is made up of 14 amino acids. Trimming removed 5 bases from V and 6 bases from J; junction bases left unmatched: 7. Germline assignment: CDR1 SGHTA and CDR2 FQGNSA. CDR3 region: CASSMGLSGNIQYF. The DNA of the CDR3 is TGTGCCAGCAGCATGGGACTAAGCGGAAACATTCAGTACTTC.

The rearrangement links TRBV2 to TRBJ2-1, with D possibly TRBD1 on 5 matching bases. Germline CDR1 SNHLY, CDR2 FYNNEI. V lost 7 bases and J 5 bases, leaving 12 bases between the germline ends. This CDR3 is built from 13 residues. The CDR3 nucleotides are TGTGCCAGCAACCCCGACAGACACAATGAGCAGTTCTTC. This codes for CASNPDRHNEQFF.

CDR3 nucleotides: TGTGCCAGCAGCCCCAGGTGGCAGGGGGGAGCTGGCTACGAGCAGTACTTC. This gives the protein CASSPRWQGGAGYEQYF. The chain links TRBV28 to TRBJ2-7, with a weak D call TRBD1 (7 bases). Germline CDR1 MDHEN, CDR2 SYDVKM. The CDR3 runs to 17 residues. Trimming cost V 6 bases and J 3 bases, with 24 bases left between them.

V is TRBV5-1 and J is TRBJ1-4, with D hard to call. Trimming took 6 bases from V and 0 from J, leaving 15 bases between them. Germline V gene data show CDR1 as SGHRS and CDR2 as YFSETQ. The CDR3 consists of 16 residues. This CDR3 is CASIQSAAATNEKLFF. CDR3 bases: TGCGCCAGCATCCAATCTGCGGCTGCAACTAATGAAAAACTGTTTTTT.

V gene TRBV7-9 combines with J gene TRBJ2-1; 7 bases line up with TRBD2. With V trimmed by 3 bases and J by 6 bases, 8 bases remained unmatched. The length of the CDR3 is 15 residues. Germline CDR1 is SEHNR and CDR2 is FQNEAQ (reference sequence). CDR3 amino acids: CASSFPSGRANEQFF. As DNA, the CDR3 is TGTGCCAGCAGCTTTCCTAGCGGCCGGGCCAATGAGCAGTTCTTC.

V gene TRBV10-1 combines with J gene TRBJ2-3; 8 bases agree with TRBD2. CDR1 and CDR2 from the germline V gene are WNHNN and SYGVQD (reference sequence). The ends lost 6 bases at V and 3 bases at J; junction bases unmatched: 8. The CDR3 is 15 amino acids. The CDR3 nucleotides are TGCGCCAGCAGCTTCAGCGGGGGCAAAACAGATACGCAGTATTTT. Its translation: CASSFSGGKTDTQYF.

This chain joins TRBV5-8 and TRBJ1-2; 8 nucleotides line up with TRBD1. CDR3 length: 14 residues. Germline CDR1 SGHTS, CDR2 YDEGEE. V trimming: 4 bases; J trimming: 4 bases; junction bases outside the gene matches: 6. CDR3 sequence (DNA): TGTGCCAGCAGCGGCAGGGGGCCCCTCTATGGCTACACCTTC. Translating gives CASSGRGPLYGYTF.